Here is one TCR beta chain with its context. The library was designed around alpha chains, so this beta chain is a stray read whose abundance carries little weight. Described time point: sample taken at primary tumor resection. The sequenced material consisted of unsorted whole RNA from tumor, nontumor lung or frozen PBMC. Donors were roughly 70 untreated early-stage non-small cell lung cancer patients. The record originates from a study of spatial heterogeneity in lung cancer. This CDR3 is 15 amino acids long. V was trimmed by 0 bases and J by 0 bases, leaving 10 bases between them. Germline CDR1 and CDR2: DFQATT and SNEGSKA (reference sequence). From the 5' RACE reads, TCRdb called clonotypes with MiXCR, one entry per CDR3 protein. The top ten hold 20% to 25% of the sample, which has about 6,900 distinct CDR3 sequences, approximately 4% seen once.

This clonotype originated in a female donor with early-stage non-small cell lung cancer. The sequencing here drew on normal lung tissue next to the tumor, taken at surgery. The rearrangement uses TRBV20-1 and TRBJ2-3, with D uncertain. In nucleotides, the CDR3 is TGCAGTGCTAGAGATCCGGTGACTAGCACAGATACGCAGTATTTT. This sequence encodes CSARDPVTSTDTQYF.